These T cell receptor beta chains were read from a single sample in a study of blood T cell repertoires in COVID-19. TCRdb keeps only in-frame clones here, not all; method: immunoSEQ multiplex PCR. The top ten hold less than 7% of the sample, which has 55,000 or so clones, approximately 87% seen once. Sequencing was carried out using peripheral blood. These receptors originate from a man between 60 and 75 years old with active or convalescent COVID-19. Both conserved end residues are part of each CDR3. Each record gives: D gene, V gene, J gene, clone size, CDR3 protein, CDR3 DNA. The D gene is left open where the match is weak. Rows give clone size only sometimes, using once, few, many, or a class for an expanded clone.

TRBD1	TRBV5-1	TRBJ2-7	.	CASSTSGRGGAEQYF	TGCGCCAGCAGCACATCGGGGCGAGGGGGCGCCGAGCAGTACTTC
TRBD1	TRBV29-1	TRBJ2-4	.	CSVYRGQQNIQYF	TGCAGCGTCTACCGGGGACAGCAAAACATTCAGTACTTC
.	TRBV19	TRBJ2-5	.	CASSNSGWVRETQYF	TGTGCCAGTAGCAATTCGGGGTGGGTCCGGGAGACCCAGTACTTC
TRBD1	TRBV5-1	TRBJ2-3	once	CASSLADRDRDTQYF	TGCGCCAGCAGCTTGGCCGATCGGGACAGAGATACGCAGTATTTT
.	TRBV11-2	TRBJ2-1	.	CASSPSPGAYNEQFF	TGTGCCAGCAGTCCTAGCCCGGGGGCCTACAATGAGCAGTTCTTC
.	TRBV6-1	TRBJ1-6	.	CASSDRAGANSPLHF	TGTGCCAGCAGTGACCGCGCAGGGGCCAATTCACCCCTCCACTTT
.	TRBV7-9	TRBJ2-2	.	CASTSKGVPGELFF	TGTGCCAGCACCAGCAAAGGGGTCCCCGGGGAGCTGTTTTTT
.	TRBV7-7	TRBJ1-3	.	CASILVGQTGGNTIYF	TGTGCCAGCATCCTAGTAGGACAGACGGGAGGAAACACCATATATTTT
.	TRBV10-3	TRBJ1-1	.	CAISESGWGRQVAEAFF	TGTGCCATCAGTGAGTCCGGTTGGGGGAGGCAGGTAGCTGAAGCTTTCTTT
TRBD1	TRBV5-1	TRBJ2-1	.	CASSSGGATEQFF	TGCGCCAGCAGCTCAGGGGGCGCGACAGAGCAGTTCTTC
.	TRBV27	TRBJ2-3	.	CASSLGGLNSDTQYF	TGTGCCAGCAGTTTAGGGGGGTTAAACTCAGATACGCAGTATTTT
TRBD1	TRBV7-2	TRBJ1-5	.	CASSFGQGVFNQPQHF	TGTGCCAGCAGCTTTGGACAGGGGGTCTTCAATCAGCCCCAGCATTTT
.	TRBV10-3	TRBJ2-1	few	CAISGVGGDNEQFF	TGTGCCATCAGTGGTGTCGGCGGGGACAATGAGCAGTTCTTC
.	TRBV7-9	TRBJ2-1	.	CATSRGYNEQFF	TGTGCTACCAGCCGGGGGTACAATGAGCAGTTCTTC
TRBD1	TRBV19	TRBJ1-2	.	CASSTPGRTGIGNYGYTF	TGTGCCAGTAGTACCCCCGGTCGGACAGGGATAGGGAACTATGGCTACACCTTC
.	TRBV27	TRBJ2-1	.	CASSRRRHSNEQFF	TGTGCCAGCAGCCGTAGGCGGCATTCCAATGAGCAGTTCTTC
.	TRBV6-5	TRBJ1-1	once	CASSSQKPMAEAFF	TGTGCCAGCAGTTCCCAGAAACCGATGGCTGAAGCTTTCTTT
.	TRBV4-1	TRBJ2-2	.	CASSQEVGRTGELFF	TGCGCCAGCAGCCAAGAAGTTGGCAGGACCGGGGAGCTGTTTTTT
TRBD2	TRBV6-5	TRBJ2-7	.	CASSPSSGYAYEQYF	TGTGCCAGCAGTCCCTCTAGCGGATACGCCTACGAGCAGTACTTC
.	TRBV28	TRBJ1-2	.	CASSLFAGYTYGYTF	TGTGCCAGCAGTTTATTTGCAGGGTATACCTATGGCTACACCTTC
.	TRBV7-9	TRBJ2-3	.	CASSPTVVFTDTQYF	TGTGCCAGCAGCCCGACAGTCGTGTTTACAGATACGCAGTATTTT
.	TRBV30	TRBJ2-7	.	CAWSQGQPGRYEQYF	TGTGCCTGGAGTCAGGGACAACCCGGTCGGTACGAGCAGTACTTC
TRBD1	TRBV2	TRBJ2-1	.	CASQAWTGVANEQFF	TGTGCCAGCCAGGCATGGACAGGGGTGGCCAATGAGCAGTTCTTC
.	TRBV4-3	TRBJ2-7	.	CASSQDQAWAYEQYF	TGCGCCAGCAGCCAAGATCAAGCGTGGGCCTACGAGCAGTACTTC
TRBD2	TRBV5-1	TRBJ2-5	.	CASSLASGGNQETQYF	TGCGCCAGCAGCTTGGCTAGCGGGGGGAACCAAGAGACCCAGTACTTC
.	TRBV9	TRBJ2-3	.	CASSVVGQGSTDTQYF	TGTGCCAGCAGCGTAGTTGGGCAGGGATCCACAGATACGCAGTATTTT
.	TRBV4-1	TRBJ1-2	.	CASSQPLGRGDGYTF	TGCGCCAGCAGCCAGCCGTTGGGGAGGGGGGATGGCTACACCTTC
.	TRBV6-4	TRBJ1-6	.	CASSDQLGYNSPLHF	TGTGCCAGCAGTGATCAGCTAGGTTATAATTCACCCCTCCACTTT
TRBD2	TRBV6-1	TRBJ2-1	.	CASSAKLAGGDNEQFF	TGTGCCAGCAGTGCTAAACTAGCGGGAGGGGACAATGAGCAGTTCTTC
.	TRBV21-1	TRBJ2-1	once	CASSKKKLNEQFF	TGTGCCAGCAGCAAAAAAAAGCTTAATGAGCAGTTCTTC
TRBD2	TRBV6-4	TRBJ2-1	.	CASSLAGEPFGEQFF	TGTGCCAGCTCCTTAGCGGGAGAGCCGTTTGGAGAGCAGTTCTTC
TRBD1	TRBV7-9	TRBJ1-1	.	CASSRQGSTEAFF	TGTGCCAGCAGCCGACAGGGAAGCACTGAAGCTTTCTTT
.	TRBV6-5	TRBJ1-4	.	CASSYRGGGNEKLFF	TGTGCCAGCAGTTACAGGGGAGGAGGGAATGAAAAACTGTTTTTT
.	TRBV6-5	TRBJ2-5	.	CASSSDRLAETQYF	TGTGCCAGCAGCTCGGACAGACTCGCCGAGACCCAGTACTTC
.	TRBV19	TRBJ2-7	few	CASSIDRGSYEQYF	TGTGCCAGTAGTATAGATCGAGGGTCCTACGAGCAGTACTTC
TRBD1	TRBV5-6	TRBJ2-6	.	CASSARQGRFAGANVLTF	TGTGCCAGCAGCGCAAGACAGGGCAGATTCGCTGGGGCCAACGTCCTGACTTTC
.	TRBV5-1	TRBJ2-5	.	CASSNPRGAETQYF	TGCGCCAGCAGCAACCCCCGGGGAGCAGAGACCCAGTACTTC
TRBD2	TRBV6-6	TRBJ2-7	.	CASSPSGNRLYEQYF	TGTGCCAGCAGTCCCAGCGGGAACCGACTCTACGAGCAGTACTTC
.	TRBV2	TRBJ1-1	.	CASKPGRQQNTEAFF	TGTGCCAGCAAACCCGGGAGACAGCAGAACACTGAAGCTTTCTTT
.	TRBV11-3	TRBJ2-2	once	CASSPNTGELFF	TGTGCCAGCAGCCCAAACACCGGGGAGCTGTTTTTT
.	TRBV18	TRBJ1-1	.	CASSPLSELAFF	TGTGCCAGCTCACCTCTCTCCGAGCTGGCTTTCTTT
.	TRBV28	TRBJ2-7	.	CASTGTNYEQYF	TGTGCCAGCACGGGGACAAACTACGAGCAGTACTTC
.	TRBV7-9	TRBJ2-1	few	CASSLPPYEQFF	TGTGCCAGCAGCTTACCCCCCTATGAGCAGTTCTTC
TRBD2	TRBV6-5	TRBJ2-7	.	CASSRLAGTYEQYF	TGTGCCAGCAGTCGACTAGCGGGGACCTACGAGCAGTACTTC